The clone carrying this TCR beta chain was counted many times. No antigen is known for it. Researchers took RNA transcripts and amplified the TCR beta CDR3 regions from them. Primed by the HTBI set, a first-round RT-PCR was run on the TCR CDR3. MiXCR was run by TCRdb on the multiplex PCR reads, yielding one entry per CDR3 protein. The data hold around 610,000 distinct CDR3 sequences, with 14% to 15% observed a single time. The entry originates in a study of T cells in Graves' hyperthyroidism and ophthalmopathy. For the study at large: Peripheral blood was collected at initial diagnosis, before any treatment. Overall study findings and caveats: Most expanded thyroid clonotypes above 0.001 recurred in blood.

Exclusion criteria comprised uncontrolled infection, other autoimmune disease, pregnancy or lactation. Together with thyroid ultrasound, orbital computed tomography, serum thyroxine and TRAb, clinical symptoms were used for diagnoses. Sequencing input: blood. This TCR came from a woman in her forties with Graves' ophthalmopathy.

In DNA form, the CDR3 reads TGTGCCAGCTCACCATTCGGACAGGGGGCTAGGTACGAGCAGTACTTC. This gives the protein CASSPFGQGARYEQYF. The chain recombines TRBV18 with TRBJ2-7; 11 bases fit TRBD1. CDR3 length equals 16 residues. Per the germline V gene, CDR1 is KGHSH and CDR2 is LQKENI. J was trimmed by 4 bases and V by 2 bases; bases with no gene match: 7.